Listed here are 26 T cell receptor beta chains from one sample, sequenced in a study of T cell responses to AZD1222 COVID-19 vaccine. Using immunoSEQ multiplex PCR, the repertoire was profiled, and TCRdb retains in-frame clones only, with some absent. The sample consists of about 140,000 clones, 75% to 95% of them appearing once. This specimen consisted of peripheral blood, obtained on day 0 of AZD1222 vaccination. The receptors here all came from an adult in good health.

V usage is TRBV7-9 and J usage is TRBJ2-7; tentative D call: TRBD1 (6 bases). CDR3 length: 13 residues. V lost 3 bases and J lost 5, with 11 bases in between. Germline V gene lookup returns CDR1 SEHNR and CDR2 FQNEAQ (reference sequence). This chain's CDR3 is CASSLSTGNEQYF. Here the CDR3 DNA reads TGTGCCAGCAGCTTGTCTACAGGGAACGAGCAGTACTTC.

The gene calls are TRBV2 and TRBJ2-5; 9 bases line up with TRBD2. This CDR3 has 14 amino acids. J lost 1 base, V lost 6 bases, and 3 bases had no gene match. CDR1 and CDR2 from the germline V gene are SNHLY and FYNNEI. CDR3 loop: CASSPTSGQETQYF. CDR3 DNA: TGTGCCAGCAGCCCGACTAGCGGCCAAGAGACCCAGTACTTC.

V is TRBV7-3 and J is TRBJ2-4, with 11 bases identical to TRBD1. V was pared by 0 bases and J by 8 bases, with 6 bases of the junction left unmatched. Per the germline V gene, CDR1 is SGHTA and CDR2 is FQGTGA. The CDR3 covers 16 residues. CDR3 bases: TGTGCCAGCAGCTTAACCCGGACAGGGGGCCAATACATTCAGTACTTC. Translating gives CASSLTRTGGQYIQYF.

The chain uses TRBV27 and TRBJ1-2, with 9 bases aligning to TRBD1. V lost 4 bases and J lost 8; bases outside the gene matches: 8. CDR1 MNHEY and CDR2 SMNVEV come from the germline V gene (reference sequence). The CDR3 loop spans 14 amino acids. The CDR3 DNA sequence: TGTGCCAGCAGTTACCAACAGGGGGCGCGGGGCTACACCTTC. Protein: CASSYQQGARGYTF.

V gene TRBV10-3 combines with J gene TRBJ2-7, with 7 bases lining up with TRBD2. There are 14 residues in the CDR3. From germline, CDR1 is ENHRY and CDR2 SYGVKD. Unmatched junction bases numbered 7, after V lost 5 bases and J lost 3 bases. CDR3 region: CAISRRGDHYEQYF. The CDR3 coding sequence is TGTGCCATCAGTCGACGGGGGGATCACTACGAGCAGTACTTC.

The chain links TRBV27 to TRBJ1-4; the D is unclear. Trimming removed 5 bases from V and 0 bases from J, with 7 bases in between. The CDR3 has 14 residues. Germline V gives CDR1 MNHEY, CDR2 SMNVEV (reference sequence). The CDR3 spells CASSNTATNEKLFF. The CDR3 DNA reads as TGTGCCAGCAGTAACACGGCAACTAATGAAAAACTGTTTTTT. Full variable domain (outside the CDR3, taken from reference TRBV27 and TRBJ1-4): EAQVTQNPRYLITVTGKKLTVTCSQNMNHEYMSWYRQDPGLGLRQIYYSMNVEVTDKGDVPEGYKVSRKEKRNFPLILESPSPNQTSLYFCASSNTATNEKLFFGSGTQLSVL.

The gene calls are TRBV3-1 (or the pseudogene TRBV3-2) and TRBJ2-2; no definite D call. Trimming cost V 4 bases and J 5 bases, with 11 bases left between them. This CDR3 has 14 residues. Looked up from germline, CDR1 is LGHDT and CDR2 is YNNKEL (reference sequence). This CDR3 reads CASSLTPGTGELFF. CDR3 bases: TGTGCCAGCAGCCTGACTCCCGGGACCGGGGAGCTGTTTTTT.

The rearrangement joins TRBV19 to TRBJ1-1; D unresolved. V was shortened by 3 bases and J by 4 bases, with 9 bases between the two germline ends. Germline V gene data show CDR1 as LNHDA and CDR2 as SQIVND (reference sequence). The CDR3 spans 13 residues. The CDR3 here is CASSIGRGTEAFF. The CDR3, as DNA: TGTGCCAGTAGTATTGGGAGAGGCACTGAAGCTTTCTTT. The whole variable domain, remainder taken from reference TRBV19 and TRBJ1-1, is DGGITQSPKYLFRKEGQNVTLSCEQNLNHDAMYWYRQDPGQGLRLIYYSQIVNDFQKGDIAEGYSVSREKKESFPLTVTSAQKNPTAFYLCASSIGRGTEAFFGQGTRLTVV.

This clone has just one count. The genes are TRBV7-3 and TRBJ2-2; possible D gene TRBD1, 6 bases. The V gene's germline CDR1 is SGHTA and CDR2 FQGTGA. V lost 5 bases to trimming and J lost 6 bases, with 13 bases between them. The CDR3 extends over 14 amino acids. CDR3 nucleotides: TGTGCCAGCAGCCAACAGGGTCGCCCCGGGGAGCTGTTTTTT. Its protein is CASSQQGRPGELFF.

CDR3 in amino acids: CASSLRLAGVGFDTQYF. The DNA for the CDR3 is TGCGCCAGCAGCTTGAGACTAGCGGGAGTAGGTTTCGATACGCAGTATTTT. The V and J genes are TRBV5-1 and TRBJ2-3; 12 nucleotides line up with TRBD2. The V gene end was trimmed by 1 base and the J gene end by 6 bases; junction bases not matched to a gene: 9. CDR1 is SGHRS and CDR2 is YFSETQ in the germline V gene. CDR3 size: 17 residues.

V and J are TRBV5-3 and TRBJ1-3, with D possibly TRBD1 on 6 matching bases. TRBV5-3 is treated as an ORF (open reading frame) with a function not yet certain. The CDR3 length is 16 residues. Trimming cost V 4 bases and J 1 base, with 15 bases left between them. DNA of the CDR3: TGTGCCAGAAGCGCTCGACAGGATATATCTGGAAACACCATATATTTT. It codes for CARSARQDISGNTIYF.

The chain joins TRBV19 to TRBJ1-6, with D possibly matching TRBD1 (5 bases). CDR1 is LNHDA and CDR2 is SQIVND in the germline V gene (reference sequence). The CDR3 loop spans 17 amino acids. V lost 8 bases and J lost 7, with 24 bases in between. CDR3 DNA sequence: TGTGCCAGTTCCACGAATTCGAGGGGCTCTGGGAATTCACCCCTCCACTTT. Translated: CASSTNSRGSGNSPLHF.

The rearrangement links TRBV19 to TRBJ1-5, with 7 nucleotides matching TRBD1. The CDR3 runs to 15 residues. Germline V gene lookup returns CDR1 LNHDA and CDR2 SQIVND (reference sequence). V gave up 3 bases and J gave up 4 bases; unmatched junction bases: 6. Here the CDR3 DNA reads TGTGCCAGTAGTATTGGGGACAGCGCGAATCAGCCCCAGCATTTT. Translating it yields CASSIGDSANQPQHF.

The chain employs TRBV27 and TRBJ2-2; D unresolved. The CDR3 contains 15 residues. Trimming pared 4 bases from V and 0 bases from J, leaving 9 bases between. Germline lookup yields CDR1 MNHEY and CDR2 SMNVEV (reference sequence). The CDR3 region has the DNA TGTGCCAGCAGTTCCTCCCTAGCGAACACCGGGGAGCTGTTTTTT. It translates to CASSSSLANTGELFF.

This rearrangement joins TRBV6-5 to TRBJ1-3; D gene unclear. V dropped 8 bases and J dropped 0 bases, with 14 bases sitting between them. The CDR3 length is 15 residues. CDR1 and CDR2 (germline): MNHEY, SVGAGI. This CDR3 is CASSVISSSGNTIYF. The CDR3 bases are TGTGCCAGCTCCGTCATATCTAGCTCTGGAAACACCATATATTTT.

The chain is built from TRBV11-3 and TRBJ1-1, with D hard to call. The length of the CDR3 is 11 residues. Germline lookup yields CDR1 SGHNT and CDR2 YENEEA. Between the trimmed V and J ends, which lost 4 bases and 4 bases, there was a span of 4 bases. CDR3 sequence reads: CASSSFTEAFF. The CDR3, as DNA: TGTGCCAGCAGCTCTTTCACTGAAGCTTTCTTT.

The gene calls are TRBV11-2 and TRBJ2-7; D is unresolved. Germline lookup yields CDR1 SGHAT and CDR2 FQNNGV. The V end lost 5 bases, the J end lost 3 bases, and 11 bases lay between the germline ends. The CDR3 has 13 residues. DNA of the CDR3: TGTGCCAGCAGCCCGTACTCAAACTACGAGCAGTACTTC. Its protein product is CASSPYSNYEQYF.

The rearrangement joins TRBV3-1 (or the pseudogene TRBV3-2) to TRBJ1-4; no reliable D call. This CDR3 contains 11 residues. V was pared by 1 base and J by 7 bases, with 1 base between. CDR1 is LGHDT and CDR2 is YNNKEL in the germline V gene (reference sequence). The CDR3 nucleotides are TGTGCCAGCAGCCAAGCTGAAAAACTGTTTTTT. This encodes CASSQAEKLFF.

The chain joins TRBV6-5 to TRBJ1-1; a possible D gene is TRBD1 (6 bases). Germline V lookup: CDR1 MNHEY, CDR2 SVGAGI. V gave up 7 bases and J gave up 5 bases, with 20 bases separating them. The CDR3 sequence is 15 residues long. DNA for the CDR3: TGTGCCAGCAAGCCGGACAGTACCTTGGGGACTGAAGCTTTCTTT. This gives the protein CASKPDSTLGTEAFF.

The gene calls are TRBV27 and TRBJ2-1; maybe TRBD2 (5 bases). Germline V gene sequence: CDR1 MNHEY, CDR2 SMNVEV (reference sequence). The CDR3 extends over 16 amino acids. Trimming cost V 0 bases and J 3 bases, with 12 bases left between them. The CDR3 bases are TGTGCCAGCAGTTTATCCCCCGGGAATAACTACAATGAGCAGTTCTTC. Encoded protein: CASSLSPGNNYNEQFF.

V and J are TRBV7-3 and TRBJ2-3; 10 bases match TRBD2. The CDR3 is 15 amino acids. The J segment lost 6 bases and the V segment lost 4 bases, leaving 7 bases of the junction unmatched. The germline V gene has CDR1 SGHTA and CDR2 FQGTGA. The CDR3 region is CASSSNLAGVDTQYF. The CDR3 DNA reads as TGTGCCAGCAGCTCGAATCTAGCGGGAGTGGATACGCAGTATTTT.

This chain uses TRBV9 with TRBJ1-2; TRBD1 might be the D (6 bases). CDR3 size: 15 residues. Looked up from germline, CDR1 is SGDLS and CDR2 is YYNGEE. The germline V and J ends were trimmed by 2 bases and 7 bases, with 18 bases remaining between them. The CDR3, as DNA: TGTGCCAGCAGCGTCGCCGGGACATCGGGTTCTGGCTACACCTTC. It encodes CASSVAGTSGSGYTF.

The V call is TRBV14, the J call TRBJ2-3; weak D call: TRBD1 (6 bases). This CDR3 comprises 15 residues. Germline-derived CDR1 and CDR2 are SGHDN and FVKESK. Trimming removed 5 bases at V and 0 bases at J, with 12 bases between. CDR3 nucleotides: TGTGCCAGCAGCGACAGGACTTATAGCACAGATACGCAGTATTTT. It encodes CASSDRTYSTDTQYF.

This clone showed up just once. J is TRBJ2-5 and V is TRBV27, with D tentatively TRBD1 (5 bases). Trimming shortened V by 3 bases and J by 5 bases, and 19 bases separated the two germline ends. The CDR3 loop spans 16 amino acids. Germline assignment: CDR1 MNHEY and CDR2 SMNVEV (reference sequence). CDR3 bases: TGTGCCAGCAGTTTCTCGAGGCAGGGTCGCTGGGAGACCCAGTACTTC. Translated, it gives CASSFSRQGRWETQYF.

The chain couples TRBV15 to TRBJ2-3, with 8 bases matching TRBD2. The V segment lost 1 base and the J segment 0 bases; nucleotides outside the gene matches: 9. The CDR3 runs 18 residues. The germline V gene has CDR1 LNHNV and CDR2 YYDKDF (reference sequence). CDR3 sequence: CATSRGLAGGPSTDTQYF. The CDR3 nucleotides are TGTGCCACCAGCAGAGGGCTGGCGGGGGGCCCTAGCACAGATACGCAGTATTTT.

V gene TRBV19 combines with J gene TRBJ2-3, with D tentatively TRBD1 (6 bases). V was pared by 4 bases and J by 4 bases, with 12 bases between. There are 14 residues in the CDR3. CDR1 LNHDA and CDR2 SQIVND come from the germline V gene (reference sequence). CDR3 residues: CASSTGSGADTQYF. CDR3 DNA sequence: TGTGCCAGTAGTACTGGTTCAGGGGCAGATACGCAGTATTTT.